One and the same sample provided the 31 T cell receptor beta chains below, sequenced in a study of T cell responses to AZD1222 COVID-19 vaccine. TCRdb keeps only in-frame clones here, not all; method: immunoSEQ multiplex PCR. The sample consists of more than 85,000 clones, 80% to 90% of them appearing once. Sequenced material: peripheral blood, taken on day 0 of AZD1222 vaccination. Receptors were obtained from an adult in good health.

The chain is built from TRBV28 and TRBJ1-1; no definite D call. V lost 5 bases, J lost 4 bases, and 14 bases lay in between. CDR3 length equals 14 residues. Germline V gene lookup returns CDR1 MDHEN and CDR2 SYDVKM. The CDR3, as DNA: TGTGCCAGCAGTACCGCCACTCCGGGCACTGAAGCTTTCTTT. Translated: CASSTATPGTEAFF.

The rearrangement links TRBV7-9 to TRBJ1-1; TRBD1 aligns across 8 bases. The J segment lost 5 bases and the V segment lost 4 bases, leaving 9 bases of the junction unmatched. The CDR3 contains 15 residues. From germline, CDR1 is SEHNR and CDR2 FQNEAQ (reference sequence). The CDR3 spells CASSSGTGRLTEAFF. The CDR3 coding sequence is TGTGCCAGCAGCTCGGGGACAGGTAGATTGACTGAAGCTTTCTTT.

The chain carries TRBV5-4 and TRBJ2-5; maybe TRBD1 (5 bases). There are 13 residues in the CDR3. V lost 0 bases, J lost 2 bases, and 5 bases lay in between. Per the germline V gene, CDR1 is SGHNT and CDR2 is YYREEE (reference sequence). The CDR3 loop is CASSLGQQETQYF. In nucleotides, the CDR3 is TGTGCCAGCAGCTTGGGACAGCAAGAGACCCAGTACTTC. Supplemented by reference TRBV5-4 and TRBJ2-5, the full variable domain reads ETGVTQSPTHLIKTRGQQVTLRCSSQSGHNTVSWYQQALGQGPQFIFQYYREEENGRGNFPPRFSGLQFPNYSSELNVNALELDDSALYLCASSLGQQETQYFGPGTRLLVL.

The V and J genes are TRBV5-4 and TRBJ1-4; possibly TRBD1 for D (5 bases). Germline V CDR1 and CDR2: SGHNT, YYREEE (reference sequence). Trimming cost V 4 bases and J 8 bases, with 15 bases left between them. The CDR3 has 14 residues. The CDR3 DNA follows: TGTGCCAGCAGCCGGGACCCGGGCGGGGAAAAACTGTTTTTT. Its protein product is CASSRDPGGEKLFF.

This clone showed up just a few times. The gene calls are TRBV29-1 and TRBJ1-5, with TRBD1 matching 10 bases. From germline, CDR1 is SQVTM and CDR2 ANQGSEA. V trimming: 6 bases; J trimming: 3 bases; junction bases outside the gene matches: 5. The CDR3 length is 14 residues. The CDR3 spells CSVTGTGANQPQHF. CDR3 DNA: TGCAGCGTAACGGGGACAGGGGCCAATCAGCCCCAGCATTTT.

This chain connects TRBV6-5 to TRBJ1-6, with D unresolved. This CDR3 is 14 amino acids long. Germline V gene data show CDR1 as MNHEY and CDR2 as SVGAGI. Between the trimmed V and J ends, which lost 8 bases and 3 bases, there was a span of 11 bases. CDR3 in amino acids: CASSGSVYNSPLHF. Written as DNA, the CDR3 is TGTGCCAGCTCGGGGTCCGTCTATAATTCACCCCTCCACTTT.

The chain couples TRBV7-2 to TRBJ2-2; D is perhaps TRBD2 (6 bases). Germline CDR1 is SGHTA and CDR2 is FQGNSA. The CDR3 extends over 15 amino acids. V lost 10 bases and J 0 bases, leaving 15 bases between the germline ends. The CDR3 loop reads CATPGGGSNTGELFF. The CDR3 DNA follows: TGTGCCACCCCCGGGGGAGGTTCGAACACCGGGGAGCTGTTTTTT.

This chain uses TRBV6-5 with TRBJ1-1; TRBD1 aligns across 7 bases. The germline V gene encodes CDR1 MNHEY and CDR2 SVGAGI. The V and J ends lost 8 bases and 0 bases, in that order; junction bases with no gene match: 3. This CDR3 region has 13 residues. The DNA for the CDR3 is TGTGCCAGCGAGGGACAGCTGAACACTGAAGCTTTCTTT. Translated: CASEGQLNTEAFF.

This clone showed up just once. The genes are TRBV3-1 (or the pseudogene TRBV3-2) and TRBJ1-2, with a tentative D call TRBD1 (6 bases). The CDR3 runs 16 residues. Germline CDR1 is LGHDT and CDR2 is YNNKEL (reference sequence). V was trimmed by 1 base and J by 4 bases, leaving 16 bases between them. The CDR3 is CASSQGPGAQPYGYTF. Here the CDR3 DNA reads TGTGCCAGCAGCCAAGGTCCGGGGGCGCAGCCCTATGGCTACACCTTC.

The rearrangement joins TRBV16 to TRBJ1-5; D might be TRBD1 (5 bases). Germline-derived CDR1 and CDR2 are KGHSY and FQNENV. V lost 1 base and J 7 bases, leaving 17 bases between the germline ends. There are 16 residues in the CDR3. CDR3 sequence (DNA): TGTGCCAGCAGCCAATGTCGAGGGGAAGGGTGCCAGCCCCAGCATTTT. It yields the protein CASSQCRGEGCQPQHF.

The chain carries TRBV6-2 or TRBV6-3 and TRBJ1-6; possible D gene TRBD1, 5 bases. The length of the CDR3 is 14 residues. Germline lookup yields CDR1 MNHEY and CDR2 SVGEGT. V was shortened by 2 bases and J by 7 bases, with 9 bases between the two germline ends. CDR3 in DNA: TGTGCCAGCAGTTACCAGGGAGGAAATTCACCCCTCCACTTT. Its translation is CASSYQGGNSPLHF.

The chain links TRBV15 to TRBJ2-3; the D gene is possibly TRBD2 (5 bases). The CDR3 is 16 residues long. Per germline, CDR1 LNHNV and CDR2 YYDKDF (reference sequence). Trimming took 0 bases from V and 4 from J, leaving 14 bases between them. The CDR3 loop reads CATSRDMRVAADTQYF. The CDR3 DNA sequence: TGTGCCACCAGCAGAGATATGAGGGTGGCGGCAGATACGCAGTATTTT. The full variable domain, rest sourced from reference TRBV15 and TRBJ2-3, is DAMVIQNPRYQVTQFGKPVTLSCSQTLNHNVMYWYQQKSSQAPKLLFHYYDKDFNNEADTPDNFQSRRPNTSFCFLDIRSPGLGDTAMYLCATSRDMRVAADTQYFGPGTRLTVL.

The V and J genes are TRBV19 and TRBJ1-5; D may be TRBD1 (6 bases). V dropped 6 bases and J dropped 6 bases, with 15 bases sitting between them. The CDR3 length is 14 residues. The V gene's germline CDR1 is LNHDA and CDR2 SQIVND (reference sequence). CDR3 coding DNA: TGTGCCAGTAGACCAAACAGGGATGGTCAGCCCCAGCATTTT. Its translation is CASRPNRDGQPQHF.

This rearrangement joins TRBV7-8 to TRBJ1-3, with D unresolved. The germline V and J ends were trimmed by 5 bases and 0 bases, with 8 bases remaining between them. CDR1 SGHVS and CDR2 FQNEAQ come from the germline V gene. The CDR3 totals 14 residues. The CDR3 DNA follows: TGTGCCAGCAGCACCGGGAGCTCTGGAAACACCATATATTTT. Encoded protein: CASSTGSSGNTIYF.

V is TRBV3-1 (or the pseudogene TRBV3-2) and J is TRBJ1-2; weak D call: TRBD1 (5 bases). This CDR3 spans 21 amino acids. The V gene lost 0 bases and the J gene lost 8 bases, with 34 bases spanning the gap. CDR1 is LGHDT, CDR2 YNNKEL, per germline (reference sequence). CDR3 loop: CASSQEVSYVFYVEGPCGYTF. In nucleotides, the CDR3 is TGTGCCAGCAGCCAAGAAGTAAGTTACGTTTTTTATGTGGAGGGGCCGTGCGGCTACACCTTC.

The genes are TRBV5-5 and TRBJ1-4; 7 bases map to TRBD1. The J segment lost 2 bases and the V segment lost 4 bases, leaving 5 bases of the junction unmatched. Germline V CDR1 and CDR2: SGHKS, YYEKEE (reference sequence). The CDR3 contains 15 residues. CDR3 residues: CASSGGQATNEKLFF. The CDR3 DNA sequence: TGTGCCAGCAGCGGCGGACAGGCGACTAATGAAAAACTGTTTTTT.

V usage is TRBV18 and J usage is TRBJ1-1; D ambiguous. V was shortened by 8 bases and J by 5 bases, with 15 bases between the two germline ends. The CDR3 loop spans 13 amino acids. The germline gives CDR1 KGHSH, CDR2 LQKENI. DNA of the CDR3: TGTGCCAGCCATATCGGGTTGGAGACTGAAGCTTTCTTT. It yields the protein CASHIGLETEAFF.

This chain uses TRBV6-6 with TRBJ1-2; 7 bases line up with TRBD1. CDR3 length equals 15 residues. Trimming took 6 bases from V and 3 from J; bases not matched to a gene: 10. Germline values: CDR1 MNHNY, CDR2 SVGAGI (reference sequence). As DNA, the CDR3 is TGTGCCAGCAGACGACAGGGCACAGCGGACTATGGCTACACCTTC. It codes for CASRRQGTADYGYTF.

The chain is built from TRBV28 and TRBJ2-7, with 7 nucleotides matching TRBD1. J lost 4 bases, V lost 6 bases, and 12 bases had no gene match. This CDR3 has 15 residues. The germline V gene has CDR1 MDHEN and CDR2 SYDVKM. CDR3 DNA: TGTGCCAGCAGCCCACGACAGGGCCGCCCTTACGAGCAGTACTTC. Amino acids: CASSPRQGRPYEQYF.

The CDR3: CASSPGGLAEAFF. The CDR3, as DNA: TGTGCCAGCAGCCCAGGGGGTTTGGCTGAAGCTTTCTTT. V is TRBV12-3 or TRBV12-4 and J is TRBJ1-1; 7 bases map to TRBD1. V gave up 6 bases and J gave up 6 bases; unmatched junction bases: 7. This CDR3 region has 13 residues.

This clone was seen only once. This CDR3 is CASSPQGRNSPLHF. The CDR3 DNA sequence: TGTGCCAGTAGTCCACAGGGCCGGAATTCACCCCTCCACTTT. J is TRBJ1-6 and V is TRBV19; D might be TRBD1 (6 bases). Per the germline V gene, CDR1 is LNHDA and CDR2 is SQIVND (reference sequence). Trimming cost V 5 bases and J 7 bases, with 12 bases left between them. The CDR3 loop spans 14 amino acids.

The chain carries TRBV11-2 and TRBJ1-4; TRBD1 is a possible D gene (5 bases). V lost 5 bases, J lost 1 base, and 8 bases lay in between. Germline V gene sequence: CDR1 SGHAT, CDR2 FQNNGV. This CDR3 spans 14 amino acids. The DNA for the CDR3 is TGTGCCAGCAGCCGCAGGGTAACTAATGAAAAACTGTTTTTT. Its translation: CASSRRVTNEKLFF.

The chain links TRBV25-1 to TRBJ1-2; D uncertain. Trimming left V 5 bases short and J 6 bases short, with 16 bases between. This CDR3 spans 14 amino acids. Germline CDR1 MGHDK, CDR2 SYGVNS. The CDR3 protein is CASSNRRDGDGYTF. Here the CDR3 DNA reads TGTGCCAGCAGTAATCGGAGAGATGGCGATGGCTACACCTTC.

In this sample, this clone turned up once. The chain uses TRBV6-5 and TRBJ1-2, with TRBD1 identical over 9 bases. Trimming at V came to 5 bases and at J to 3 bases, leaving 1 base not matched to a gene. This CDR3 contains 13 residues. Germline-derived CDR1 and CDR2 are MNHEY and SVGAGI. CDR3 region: CASSRTGDYGYTF. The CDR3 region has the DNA TGTGCCAGCAGTCGGACAGGGGACTATGGCTACACCTTC.

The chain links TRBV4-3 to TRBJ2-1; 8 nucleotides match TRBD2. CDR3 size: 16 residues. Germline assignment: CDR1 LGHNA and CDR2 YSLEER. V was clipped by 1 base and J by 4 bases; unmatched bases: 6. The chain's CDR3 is CASSQGGSGIYNEQFF. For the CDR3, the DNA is TGCGCCAGCAGCCAAGGAGGTAGCGGGATTTACAATGAGCAGTTCTTC.

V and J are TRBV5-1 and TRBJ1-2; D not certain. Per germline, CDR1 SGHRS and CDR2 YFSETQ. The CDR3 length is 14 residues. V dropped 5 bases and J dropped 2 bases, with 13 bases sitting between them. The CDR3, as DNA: TGCGCCAGCAGTAGGGAGGGTCAAAACTATGGCTACACCTTC. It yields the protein CASSREGQNYGYTF.

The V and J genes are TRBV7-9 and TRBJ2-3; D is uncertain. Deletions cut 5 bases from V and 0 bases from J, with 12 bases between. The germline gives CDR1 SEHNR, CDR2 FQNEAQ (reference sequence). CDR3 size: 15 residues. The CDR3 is CASSPGSRSTDTQYF. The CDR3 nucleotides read TGTGCCAGCAGCCCTGGGTCCCGTAGCACAGATACGCAGTATTTT. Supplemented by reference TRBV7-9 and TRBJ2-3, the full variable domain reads DTGVSQNPRHKITKRGQNVTFRCDPISEHNRLYWYRQTLGQGPEFLTYFQNEAQLEKSRLLSDRFSAERPKGSFSTLEIQRTEQGDSAMYLCASSPGSRSTDTQYFGPGTRLTVL.

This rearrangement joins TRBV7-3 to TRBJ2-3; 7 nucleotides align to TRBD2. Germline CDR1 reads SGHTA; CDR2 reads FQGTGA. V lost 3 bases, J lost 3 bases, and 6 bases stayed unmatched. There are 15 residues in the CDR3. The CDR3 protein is CASSFSGLGTDTQYF. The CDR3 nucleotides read TGTGCCAGCAGCTTTAGCGGGCTAGGGACAGATACGCAGTATTTT.

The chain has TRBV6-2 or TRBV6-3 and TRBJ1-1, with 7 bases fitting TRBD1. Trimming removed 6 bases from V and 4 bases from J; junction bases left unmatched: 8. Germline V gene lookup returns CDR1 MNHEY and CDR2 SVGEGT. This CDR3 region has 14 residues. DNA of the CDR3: TGTGCCAGCAGCCGACAGGGTTTAGGCACTGAAGCTTTCTTT. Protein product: CASSRQGLGTEAFF.

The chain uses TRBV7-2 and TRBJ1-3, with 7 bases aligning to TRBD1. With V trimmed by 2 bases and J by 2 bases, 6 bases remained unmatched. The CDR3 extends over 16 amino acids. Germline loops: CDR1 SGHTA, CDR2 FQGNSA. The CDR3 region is CASSLTRGNTGNTIYF. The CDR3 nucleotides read TGTGCCAGCAGCTTAACCAGGGGGAACACTGGAAACACCATATATTTT.

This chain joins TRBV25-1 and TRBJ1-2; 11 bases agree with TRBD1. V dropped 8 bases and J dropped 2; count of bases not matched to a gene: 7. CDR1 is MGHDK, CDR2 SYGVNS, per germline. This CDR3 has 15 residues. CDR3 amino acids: CASVGTGGANYGYTF. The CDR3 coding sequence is TGTGCCAGCGTCGGGACAGGGGGGGCCAACTATGGCTACACCTTC.